This T cell receptor beta chain was identified in a study of blood T cell repertoires in COVID-19. Assay used: immunoSEQ multiplex PCR; TCRdb lists only in-frame clones, some missing. Among about 220,000 clones, roughly 88% were seen once, and the ten largest hold about 15%. V dropped 5 bases and J dropped 7; count of bases not matched to a gene: 10. From germline, CDR1 is SEHNR and CDR2 FQNEAQ (reference sequence). This CDR3 contains 14 residues. The clonotype originates from a woman in her 50s with acute COVID-19. The chain has TRBV7-9 and TRBJ2-7; 8 bases fit TRBD1. The material sequenced was PBMCs or T cells enriched from blood (not recorded which). The CDR3 region is CASSKYGQGYEQYF. The DNA for the CDR3 is TGTGCCAGCAGCAAGTACGGACAGGGCTATGAGCAGTACTTC. Supplemented by reference TRBV7-9 and TRBJ2-7, the full variable domain reads DTGVSQNPRHKITKRGQNVTFRCDPISEHNRLYWYRQTLGQGPEFLTYFQNEAQLEKSRLLSDRFSAERPKGSFSTLEIQRTEQGDSAMYLCASSKYGQGYEQYFGPGTRLTVT.